This T cell receptor (beta chain) was sequenced during a study of blood T cells in healthy people across ages. The CDR3 runs to 14 residues. Germline V gene sequence: CDR1 DFQATT, CDR2 SNEGSKA (reference sequence). It was with a sample-barcoded 5' primer and a J-beta primer mix that a second PCR of roughly 6 to 11 cycles was run. TCRdb reanalysed the 5' RACE reads using MiXCR and keeps one entry per CDR3 protein. This table holds 550,000 to 800,000 distinct CDR3 sequences, roughly 21% found once. This sequence was found in a man aged 65-85 years in good health. Sequenced material: blood. The J gene is TRBJ2-7, the V gene TRBV20-1; D is perhaps TRBD1 (6 bases). The J call may be in error: the DNA end matches TRBJ2-5 better. The CDR3 bases are TGCAGTACCTACAGGGTTCAAAGCCAGGAGACCCAGTACTTC. Translated: CSTYRVQSQETQYF.